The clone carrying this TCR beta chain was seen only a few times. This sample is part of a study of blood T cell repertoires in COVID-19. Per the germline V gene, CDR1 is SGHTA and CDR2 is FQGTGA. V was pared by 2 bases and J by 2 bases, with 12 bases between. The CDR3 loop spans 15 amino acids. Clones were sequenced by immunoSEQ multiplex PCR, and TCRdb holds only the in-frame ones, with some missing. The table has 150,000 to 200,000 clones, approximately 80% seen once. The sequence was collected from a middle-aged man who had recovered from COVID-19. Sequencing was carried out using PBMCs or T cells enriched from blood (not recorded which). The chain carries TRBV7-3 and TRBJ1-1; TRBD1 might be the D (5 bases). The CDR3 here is CASSLGAGFNTEAFF. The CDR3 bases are TGTGCCAGCAGCTTAGGGGCAGGTTTCAACACTGAAGCTTTCTTT.